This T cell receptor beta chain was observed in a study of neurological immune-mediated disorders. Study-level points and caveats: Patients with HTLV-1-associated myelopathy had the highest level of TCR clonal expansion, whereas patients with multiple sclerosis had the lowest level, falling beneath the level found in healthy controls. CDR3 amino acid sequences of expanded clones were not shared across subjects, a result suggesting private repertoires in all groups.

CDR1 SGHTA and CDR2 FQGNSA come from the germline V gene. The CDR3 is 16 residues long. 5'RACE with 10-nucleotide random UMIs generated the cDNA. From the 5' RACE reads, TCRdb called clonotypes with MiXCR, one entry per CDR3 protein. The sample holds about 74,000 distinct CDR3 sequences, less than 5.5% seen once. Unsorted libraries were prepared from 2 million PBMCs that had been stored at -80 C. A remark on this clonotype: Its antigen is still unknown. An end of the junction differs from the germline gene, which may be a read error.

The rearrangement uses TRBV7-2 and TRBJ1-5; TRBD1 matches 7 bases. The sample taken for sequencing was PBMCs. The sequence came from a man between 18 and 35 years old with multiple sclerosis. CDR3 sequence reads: CASSLGQGRAGQPQNF. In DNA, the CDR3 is TGTGCCAGCAGCTTAGGGCAGGGGCGAGCGGGACAGCCCCAGAATTTT.